This T cell receptor (beta chain) is drawn from a study of blood T cell repertoires in COVID-19. Study details: COVID-19 samples collected from the United States, Italy and Spain covered acute and convalescent phases. The analysed material was cDNA or gDNA that came from T cells, B-cell-depleted T cells, or PBMCs.

From germline, CDR1 is ENHRY and CDR2 SYGVKD. The V end lost 10 bases, the J end lost 5 bases, and 17 bases lay between the germline ends. CDR3 length: 13 amino acids. One Seattle source followed patients from active infection through their disease course. How the authors handled the data: Scientists estimated how many nucleated cells there were by amplifying reference gene primers. Libraries were prepared by immunoSEQ multiplex PCR; TCRdb keeps only in-frame clonotypes and omits some of them. V and J calls and clone size are given by that table; D and trimming were obtained from the DNA. The sample has just over 300,000 clones; roughly 91% are singletons.

The sample comprised peripheral blood. The receptor was derived from a woman aged 25 to 45 with COVID-19, enrolled during active disease. The rearrangement uses TRBV10-3 and TRBJ2-5, with D maybe TRBD2 (5 bases). The CDR3 sequence: CATRRPDEETQYF. The CDR3 DNA reads as TGTGCCACCAGGAGGCCTGATGAGGAGACCCAGTACTTC.